Listed below are T cell receptor beta chains from one sample, sequenced in a study of cytomegalovirus exposure and HLA in healthy donors. Profiled with immunoSEQ multiplex PCR; TCRdb holds only in-frame clones, not every one. The sample includes about 92,000 clones, around four fifths seen only once; the top ten take about 7%. Sequenced input: PBMCs. These receptor sequences come from a middle-aged man in good health and CMV-seropositive. The CDR3 runs from the conserved cysteine through the conserved F or W. A D gene is named only where the DNA matches it firmly. Where a row states a size, it is once, few, many or the class of an expanded clone; other rows omit it.

abundance: .
j_gene: TRBJ1-4
v_gene: TRBV6-5
d_gene: TRBD1
CDR3nt: TGTGCCAGCAGCCTGGGACAGCGCAATGAAAAACTGTTTTTT
CDR3aa: CASSLGQRNEKLFF

abundance: few
j_gene: TRBJ1-6
v_gene: TRBV18
d_gene: .
CDR3nt: TGTGCCAGCTCACCACGGGGGGGTACGGATTCACCCCTCCACTTT
CDR3aa: CASSPRGGTDSPLHF

abundance: .
j_gene: TRBJ1-5
v_gene: TRBV6-5
d_gene: .
CDR3nt: TGTGCCAGCAGTTACTCGGCAGGGAGCAATCAGCCCCAGCATTTT
CDR3aa: CASSYSAGSNQPQHF

abundance: few
j_gene: TRBJ1-5
v_gene: TRBV30
d_gene: .
CDR3nt: TGTGCCTGGACCACGACGGGACAGCCCCAGCATTTT
CDR3aa: CAWTTTGQPQHF

abundance: .
j_gene: TRBJ1-5
v_gene: TRBV28
d_gene: TRBD1
CDR3nt: TGTGCCAGCAGTTCAAGACAGGGGGCGCCTCAGCCCCAGCATTTT
CDR3aa: CASSSRQGAPQPQHF

abundance: .
j_gene: TRBJ2-1
v_gene: TRBV7-6
d_gene: TRBD2
CDR3nt: TGTGCCAGCAGCTTAGGGGCGGGGGGGAACAATGAGCAGTTCTTC
CDR3aa: CASSLGAGGNNEQFF

abundance: .
j_gene: TRBJ2-4
v_gene: TRBV4-3
d_gene: .
CDR3nt: TGCGCCAGCAGCCAAGATACGGCGGACAGCGACTCCAAAAACATTCAGTACTTC
CDR3aa: CASSQDTADSDSKNIQYF

abundance: .
j_gene: TRBJ2-1
v_gene: TRBV5-4
d_gene: .
CDR3nt: TGTGCCAGCAGATCCGAACCGGGCTCCCTAGGGGATGAGCAGTTCTTC
CDR3aa: CASRSEPGSLGDEQFF

abundance: few
j_gene: TRBJ2-7
v_gene: TRBV7-2
d_gene: .
CDR3nt: TGTGCCAGCAGCTTAGCGTCGGGCGGGCCCTACGAGCAGTACTTC
CDR3aa: CASSLASGGPYEQYF

abundance: .
j_gene: TRBJ1-5
v_gene: TRBV13
d_gene: .
CDR3nt: TGTGCCAGCAGCTTACAGGGGTTCAATCAGCCCCAGCATTTT
CDR3aa: CASSLQGFNQPQHF

abundance: .
j_gene: TRBJ2-7
v_gene: TRBV5-1
d_gene: .
CDR3nt: TGCGCCAGCAGCACCGACTACCAGACCTACGAGCAGTACTTC
CDR3aa: CASSTDYQTYEQYF

abundance: .
j_gene: TRBJ2-7
v_gene: TRBV2
d_gene: .
CDR3nt: TGTGCCAGCAGTGAAGTCGACGAGCAGTACTTC
CDR3aa: CASSEVDEQYF

abundance: .
j_gene: TRBJ1-6
v_gene: TRBV7-2
d_gene: .
CDR3nt: TGTGCCAGCAGCTTAGCCGGACGGGGGGCAGGATCACCCCTCCACTTT
CDR3aa: CASSLAGRGAGSPLHF

abundance: once
j_gene: TRBJ2-3
v_gene: TRBV28
d_gene: .
CDR3nt: TGTGCCAGCAGTTTTTCGAGGGGGATACAGGGCTCAGATACGCAGTATTTT
CDR3aa: CASSFSRGIQGSDTQYF

abundance: .
j_gene: TRBJ2-7
v_gene: TRBV7-8
d_gene: .
CDR3nt: TGTGCCAGCAGCTTAGTTGGCACTAAGTACGAGCAGTACTTC
CDR3aa: CASSLVGTKYEQYF

abundance: once
j_gene: TRBJ1-2
v_gene: TRBV19
d_gene: TRBD1
CDR3nt: TGTGCCAGTAGTGACAGGGGGCGGTTCGGCTACACCTTC
CDR3aa: CASSDRGRFGYTF

abundance: .
j_gene: TRBJ1-1
v_gene: TRBV9
d_gene: .
CDR3nt: TGTGCCAGCAGCGTAGCTCAGGGTGAAGCTTTCTTT
CDR3aa: CASSVAQGEAFF

abundance: .
j_gene: TRBJ1-2
v_gene: TRBV7-9
d_gene: TRBD1
CDR3nt: TGTGCCAGCAGCTCTAGACAGGGGGCGAACTATGGCTACACCTTC
CDR3aa: CASSSRQGANYGYTF

abundance: .
j_gene: TRBJ2-3
v_gene: TRBV15
d_gene: TRBD2
CDR3nt: TGTGCCACCAGCTCCTGGGAGAGCGGGGGGAACACAGATACGCAGTATTTT
CDR3aa: CATSSWESGGNTDTQYF

abundance: .
j_gene: TRBJ1-6
v_gene: TRBV10-3
d_gene: .
CDR3nt: TGTGCCATCACTATCGCCATTAATTCACCCCTCCACTTT
CDR3aa: CAITIAINSPLHF

abundance: .
j_gene: TRBJ1-3
v_gene: TRBV5-1
d_gene: .
CDR3nt: TGCGCCAGCAGACAGGGTTCAGGAAACACCATATATTTT
CDR3aa: CASRQGSGNTIYF

abundance: .
j_gene: TRBJ1-4
v_gene: TRBV18
d_gene: .
CDR3nt: TGTGCCAGCTCACCCCTCCCTACAACTAATGAAAAACTGTTTTTT
CDR3aa: CASSPLPTTNEKLFF

abundance: .
j_gene: TRBJ2-7
v_gene: TRBV7-2
d_gene: .
CDR3nt: TGTGCCAGCAGCTTAGCGCTCAGGGACTACGAGCAGTACTTC
CDR3aa: CASSLALRDYEQYF

abundance: .
j_gene: TRBJ2-2
v_gene: TRBV29-1
d_gene: .
CDR3nt: TGCAGCGTTGATCCGGGGGGCGCGGGCGGGGAGCTGTTTTTT
CDR3aa: CSVDPGGAGGELFF

abundance: .
j_gene: TRBJ2-3
v_gene: TRBV7-6
d_gene: TRBD2
CDR3nt: TGTGCCAGCAGCTTAGCGGCTAGCGGGACAGATACGCAGTATTTT
CDR3aa: CASSLAASGTDTQYF

abundance: .
j_gene: TRBJ1-6
v_gene: TRBV9
d_gene: .
CDR3nt: TGTGCCAGCAGCGCTACCCCCCAGCCTAGTAATTCACCCCTCCACTTT
CDR3aa: CASSATPQPSNSPLHF

abundance: .
j_gene: TRBJ2-1
v_gene: TRBV29-1
d_gene: .
CDR3nt: TGCAGCGTTGAACCCACACAGGGCTCCTACAATGAGCAGTTCTTC
CDR3aa: CSVEPTQGSYNEQFF

abundance: .
j_gene: TRBJ2-1
v_gene: TRBV2
d_gene: TRBD2
CDR3nt: TGTGCCAGCAGGAGACTAGCGGGGGGCCGCGATGAGCAGTTCTTC
CDR3aa: CASRRLAGGRDEQFF

abundance: .
j_gene: TRBJ2-3
v_gene: TRBV5-1
d_gene: .
CDR3nt: TGCGCCAGCATGACACCTAGCACAGATACGCAGTATTTT
CDR3aa: CASMTPSTDTQYF

abundance: .
j_gene: TRBJ2-2
v_gene: TRBV6-1
d_gene: TRBD2
CDR3nt: TGTGCCAGCAGTGAACCGGGGGGTGGCACCGGGGAGCTGTTTTTT
CDR3aa: CASSEPGGGTGELFF

abundance: .
j_gene: TRBJ2-2
v_gene: TRBV7-6
d_gene: TRBD1
CDR3nt: TGTGCCAGCAGCTCCGGGACAGGGGAAACCGGGGAGCTGTTTTTT
CDR3aa: CASSSGTGETGELFF

abundance: .
j_gene: TRBJ1-2
v_gene: TRBV9
d_gene: .
CDR3nt: TGTGCCAGCAGCCCCCGGGGAGGGACAATAGACTATGGCTACCCCTTC
CDR3aa: CASSPRGGTIDYGYPF

abundance: .
j_gene: TRBJ1-2
v_gene: TRBV7-9
d_gene: .
CDR3nt: TGTGCCAGCAGCTTAGACAGTCCTTATGGCTACACCTTC
CDR3aa: CASSLDSPYGYTF

abundance: .
j_gene: TRBJ2-1
v_gene: TRBV4-2
d_gene: TRBD2
CDR3nt: TGTGCCAGCAGCCTCAATTCGGTCGGGGGGGGCATCAATGAGCAGTTCTTC
CDR3aa: CASSLNSVGGGINEQFF

abundance: .
j_gene: TRBJ1-5
v_gene: TRBV19
d_gene: TRBD1
CDR3nt: TGTGCCAGTAGTATTGGGGACAGGGGGACCTATCAGCCCCAGCATTTT
CDR3aa: CASSIGDRGTYQPQHF

abundance: .
j_gene: TRBJ1-1
v_gene: TRBV19
d_gene: .
CDR3nt: TGTGCCAGTAGTTACGGGGGGCAGGTGGAAGCTTTCTTT
CDR3aa: CASSYGGQVEAFF

abundance: .
j_gene: TRBJ2-2
v_gene: TRBV6-4
d_gene: .
CDR3nt: TGTGCCAGCAGTGACGAGGTAGCCGGGGAGCTGTTTTTT
CDR3aa: CASSDEVAGELFF

abundance: .
j_gene: TRBJ2-3
v_gene: TRBV18
d_gene: .
CDR3nt: TGTGCCAGCTCACCACCCGAACCTAGGGATACGCAGTATTTT
CDR3aa: CASSPPEPRDTQYF

abundance: .
j_gene: TRBJ1-1
v_gene: TRBV18
d_gene: TRBD1
CDR3nt: TGTGCCAGCTCACCAGCCGGGACAGGGGCTATTCGGGAAGCTTTCTTT
CDR3aa: CASSPAGTGAIREAFF

abundance: once
j_gene: TRBJ2-5
v_gene: TRBV18
d_gene: .
CDR3nt: TGTGCCAGCTCACCATCGATCACAGGGCAAGAGACCCAGTACTTC
CDR3aa: CASSPSITGQETQYF

abundance: .
j_gene: TRBJ2-3
v_gene: TRBV14
d_gene: TRBD2
CDR3nt: TGTGCCAGCAGCCCTCAGCGGGGGCGACGCACAGATACGCAGTATTTT
CDR3aa: CASSPQRGRRTDTQYF

abundance: .
j_gene: TRBJ1-3
v_gene: TRBV10-3
d_gene: .
CDR3nt: TGTGCCATCAGTGACAGGGGAAGCTCTGGAAACACCATATATTTT
CDR3aa: CAISDRGSSGNTIYF

abundance: once
j_gene: TRBJ1-1
v_gene: TRBV7-2
d_gene: .
CDR3nt: TGTGCCAGCAGCTTAAATACGGGCACTGAAGCTTTCTTT
CDR3aa: CASSLNTGTEAFF

abundance: .
j_gene: TRBJ2-3
v_gene: TRBV7-3
d_gene: TRBD1
CDR3nt: TGTGCCAGCAGAAGACAGGGGTTGGCAGATACGCAGTATTTT
CDR3aa: CASRRQGLADTQYF

abundance: .
j_gene: TRBJ1-2
v_gene: TRBV7-3
d_gene: .
CDR3nt: TGTGCCAGCAGCAGAGGGGGGGGCTATGGCTACACCTTC
CDR3aa: CASSRGGGYGYTF

abundance: .
j_gene: TRBJ1-6
v_gene: TRBV5-1
d_gene: .
CDR3nt: TGCGCCAGCAGCTCCTCCGTTACAGGGTTAGGCGCTTCACCCCTCCACTTT
CDR3aa: CASSSSVTGLGASPLHF

abundance: .
j_gene: TRBJ2-5
v_gene: TRBV10-3
d_gene: TRBD2
CDR3nt: TGTGCCATCAGTGAAACGACAGGACTAGCGCAAGAGACCCAGTACTTC
CDR3aa: CAISETTGLAQETQYF

abundance: few
j_gene: TRBJ2-3
v_gene: TRBV9
d_gene: TRBD2
CDR3nt: TGTGCCAGCAGCGTAGGAACTAGCGAGACCACAGATACGCAGTATTTT
CDR3aa: CASSVGTSETTDTQYF